This T cell receptor (beta chain) was recovered during a study of siplizumab effects on memory and regulatory T cells. There are 12 residues in the CDR3. The germline gives CDR1 SEHNR, CDR2 FQNEAQ (reference sequence). V shed 6 bases and J shed 8 bases, with 11 bases lying between them. Study results and caveats: A naive or memory phenotype could not be assigned to roughly 80-97% of the proliferating CD4+ or CD8+ clones. Naive T cells were seemingly more diverse than memory cells, and major contributions to the alloresponse seemed to be made by them. The authors did not confirm suppressive function in proliferating Tregs from siplizumab cultures.

Turning to this clone: Antigen specificity is unknown.

Assays covered approximately 100,000 TCR templates per sample. The repertoire was sequenced with immunoSEQ multiplex PCR; TCRdb's copy has only in-frame clones and lacks some. Of tens of thousands of clones in the sample, roughly 89% were seen once. The sequenced sample consisted of CD8+ T cells sorted from blood. The chain carries TRBV7-9 and TRBJ2-1; weak D call: TRBD2 (5 bases). The TCR comes from a human donor in good health. The CDR3 coding sequence is TGTGCCAGCAGATTGGGAGACCATGAGCAGTTCTTC. Its translation: CASRLGDHEQFF.